One TCR beta chain is described in this entry. The antigen remains undetermined. The sample belongs to a study of CXCR3-negative and CXCR3-positive naive CD8 T cells. Study-wide results and limits: Naive CXCR3-positive and CXCR3-negative cells shared similar TRBV-TRBJ usage, unlike memory cells. Most assays used freshly isolated PBMCs, as cryopreservation partially reduced CXCR3. TRB CDR3 hydrophobicity was greater in CXCR3-positive naive cells than in CXCR3-negative naive cells.

CD45RO-CCR7+CD27+CD95- characterized naive CD8+ T cells. UMI labels and 5' RACE were used to prepare the TRB cDNA libraries. No DNA is given; TCRdb re-called the 5' RACE reads and lists each CDR3 protein once. This table holds some 130,000 distinct CDR3 sequences. Material: naive CXCR3- CD8+ T cells from blood. Subset described: CD45RO-CCR7+CD27+CD95- naive CD8+ T cells lacking CXCR3 (TNR3-). The TCR sequence derives from a human donor in good health. Some clones in this sample may be carry-over from other donors' samples.

The CDR3 loop is CASSPEVAYNEQFF. The chain employs TRBV5-6 and TRBJ2-1; the D gene TCRdb calls, TRBD2, cannot be checked with no DNA. This CDR3 is 14 amino acids long. The germline CDR1 and CDR2 sequences are SGHDT and YYEEEE. Looking up the rest from reference TRBV5-6 and TRBJ2-1 gives the full variable domain: DAGVTQSPTHLIKTRGQQVTLRCSPKSGHDTVSWYQQALGQGPQFIFQYYEEEERQRGNFPDRFSGHQFPNYSSELNVNALLLGDSALYLCASSPEVAYNEQFFGPGTRLTVL.